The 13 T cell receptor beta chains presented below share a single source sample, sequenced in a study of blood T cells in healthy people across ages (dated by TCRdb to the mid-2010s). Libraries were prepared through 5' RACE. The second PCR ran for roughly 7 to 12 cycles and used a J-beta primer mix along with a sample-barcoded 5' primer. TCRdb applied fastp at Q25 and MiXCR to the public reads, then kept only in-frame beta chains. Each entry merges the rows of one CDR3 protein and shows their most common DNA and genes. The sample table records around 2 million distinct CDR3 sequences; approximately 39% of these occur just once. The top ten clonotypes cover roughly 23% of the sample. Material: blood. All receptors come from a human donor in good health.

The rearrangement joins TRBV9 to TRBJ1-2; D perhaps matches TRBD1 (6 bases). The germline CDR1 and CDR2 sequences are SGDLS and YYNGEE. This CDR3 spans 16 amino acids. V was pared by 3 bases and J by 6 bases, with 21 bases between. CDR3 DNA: TGTGCCAGCAGCGCCCCCCGGGGGGCAGGAATGGATGGCTACACCTTC. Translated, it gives CASSAPRGAGMDGYTF.

CDR3 residues: CSALPRTDNYGYTF. The CDR3 DNA reads TGCAGTGCTTTACCCCGGACAGATAACTATGGCTACACCTTC. The rearrangement links TRBV20-1 to TRBJ1-2; D may be TRBD1 (6 bases). Per the germline V gene, CDR1 is DFQATT and CDR2 is SNEGSKA (reference sequence). Trimming shortened V by 5 bases and J by 1 base, and 14 bases separated the two germline ends. The CDR3 is 14 residues long.

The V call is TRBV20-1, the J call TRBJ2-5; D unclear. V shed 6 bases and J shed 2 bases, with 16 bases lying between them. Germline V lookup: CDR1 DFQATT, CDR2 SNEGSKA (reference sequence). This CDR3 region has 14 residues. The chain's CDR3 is CSAQRTVRQETQYF. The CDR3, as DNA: TGCAGTGCCCAAAGAACAGTACGACAAGAGACCCAGTACTTC.

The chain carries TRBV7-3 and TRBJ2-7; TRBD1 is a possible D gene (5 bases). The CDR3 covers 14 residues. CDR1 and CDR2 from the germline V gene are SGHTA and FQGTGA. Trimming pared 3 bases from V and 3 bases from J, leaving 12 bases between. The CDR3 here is CASSLGLGDYEQYF. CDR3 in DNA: TGTGCCAGCAGCTTGGGTTTAGGGGACTACGAGCAGTACTTC.

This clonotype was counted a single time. CDR3 bases: TGTGCCAGCAGCTCGGGACCGACAGAGGACACTGAAGCTTTCTTT. Protein product: CASSSGPTEDTEAFF. The chain uses TRBV7-9 and TRBJ1-1, with a weak D call TRBD1 (5 bases). CDR3 length: 15 residues. The ends were cut back, 4 bases at V and 3 bases at J, with 15 bases in the middle. CDR1 is SEHNR, CDR2 FQNEAQ, per germline (reference sequence).

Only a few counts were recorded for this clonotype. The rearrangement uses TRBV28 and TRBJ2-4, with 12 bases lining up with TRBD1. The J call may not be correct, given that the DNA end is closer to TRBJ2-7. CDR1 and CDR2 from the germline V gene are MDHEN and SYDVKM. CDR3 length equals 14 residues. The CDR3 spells CASRGQGAIYEQYF. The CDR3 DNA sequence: TGTGCCAGCAGGGGACAGGGGGCCATCTACGAGCAGTACTTC.

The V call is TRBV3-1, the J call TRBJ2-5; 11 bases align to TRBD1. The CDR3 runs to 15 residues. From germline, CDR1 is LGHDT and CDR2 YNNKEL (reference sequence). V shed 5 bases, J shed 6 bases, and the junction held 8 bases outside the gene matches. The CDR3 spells CASSMDRGLGKTQYF. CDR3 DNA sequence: TGTGCCAGCAGCATGGACAGGGGGCTTGGGAAGACCCAGTACTTC.

CDR3 loop: CASRASGALNEKLFF. The DNA for the CDR3 is TGTGCCAGCAGAGCCTCAGGGGCCCTAAATGAAAAACTGTTTTTT. The chain carries TRBV12-3 or TRBV12-4 and TRBJ1-4, with D tentatively TRBD1 (6 bases). V was cut by 6 bases and J by 5 bases, with 16 bases left in between. The CDR3 contains 15 residues.

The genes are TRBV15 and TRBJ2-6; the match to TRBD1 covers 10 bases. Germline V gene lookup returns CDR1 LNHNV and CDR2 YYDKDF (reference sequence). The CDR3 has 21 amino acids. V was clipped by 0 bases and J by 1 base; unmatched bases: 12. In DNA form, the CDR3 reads TGTGCCACCAGCAGAGATTTTTACCGGGACAGGGGCGCTTCTGGGGCCAACGTCCTGACTTTC. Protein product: CATSRDFYRDRGASGANVLTF.

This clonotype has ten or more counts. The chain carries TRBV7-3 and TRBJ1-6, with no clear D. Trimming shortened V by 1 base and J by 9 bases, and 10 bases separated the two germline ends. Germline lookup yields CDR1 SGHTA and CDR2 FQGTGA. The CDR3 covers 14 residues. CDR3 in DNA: TGTGCCAGCAGCTTAATGGGTGGTGGTTCACCCCTCCACTTT. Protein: CASSLMGGGSPLHF.

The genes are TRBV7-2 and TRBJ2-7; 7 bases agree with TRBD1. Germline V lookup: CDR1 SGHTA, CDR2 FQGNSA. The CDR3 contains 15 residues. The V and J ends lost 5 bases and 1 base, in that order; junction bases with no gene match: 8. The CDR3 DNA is TGTGCCAGCAGCACAATATCGGGACAGTCCTACGAGCAGTACTTC. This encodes CASSTISGQSYEQYF.

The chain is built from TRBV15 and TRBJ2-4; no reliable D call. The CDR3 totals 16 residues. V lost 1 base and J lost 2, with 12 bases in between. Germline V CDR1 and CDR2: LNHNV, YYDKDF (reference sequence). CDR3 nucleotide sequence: TGTGCCACCAGCAGAGCCGCCGGTTATCCCAAAAACATTCAGTACTTC. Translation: CATSRAAGYPKNIQYF. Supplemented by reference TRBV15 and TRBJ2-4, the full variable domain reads DAMVIQNPRYQVTQFGKPVTLSCSQTLNHNVMYWYQQKSSQAPKLLFHYYDKDFNNEADTPDNFQSRRPNTSFCFLDIRSPGLGDTAMYLCATSRAAGYPKNIQYFGAGTRLSVL.

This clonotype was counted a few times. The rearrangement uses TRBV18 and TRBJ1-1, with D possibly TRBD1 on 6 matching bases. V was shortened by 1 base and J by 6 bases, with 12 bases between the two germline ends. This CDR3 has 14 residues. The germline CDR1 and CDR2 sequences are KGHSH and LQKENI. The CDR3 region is CASSPQGGRAEAFF. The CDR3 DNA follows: TGTGCCAGCTCACCACAAGGGGGTCGGGCTGAAGCTTTCTTT.